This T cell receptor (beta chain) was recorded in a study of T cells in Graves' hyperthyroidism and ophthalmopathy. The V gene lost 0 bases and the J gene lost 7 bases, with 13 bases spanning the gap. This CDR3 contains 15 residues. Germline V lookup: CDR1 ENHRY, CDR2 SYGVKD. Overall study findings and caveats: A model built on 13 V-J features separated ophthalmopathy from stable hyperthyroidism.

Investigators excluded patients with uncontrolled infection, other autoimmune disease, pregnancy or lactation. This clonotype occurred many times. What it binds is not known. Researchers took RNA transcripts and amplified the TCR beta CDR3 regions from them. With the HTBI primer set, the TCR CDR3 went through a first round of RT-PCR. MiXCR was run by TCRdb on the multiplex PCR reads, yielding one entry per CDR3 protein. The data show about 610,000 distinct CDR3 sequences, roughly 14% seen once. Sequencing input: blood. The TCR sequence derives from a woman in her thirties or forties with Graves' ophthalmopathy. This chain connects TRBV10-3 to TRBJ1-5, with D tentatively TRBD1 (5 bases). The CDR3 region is CAISESAGRIQPQHF. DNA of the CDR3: TGTGCCATCAGTGAGTCTGCAGGGAGGATACAGCCCCAGCATTTT.